Listed below are T cell receptor beta chains from one sample, sequenced in a study of vaccination and CD4 T cells after COVID-19. The antigens of these receptors remain unknown. Using its own MiXCR run on the PCR reads, TCRdb lists one record per CDR3 protein. The table records about 14,000 distinct CDR3 sequences, 25% to 35% of them present only once. The sequencing input was cultured CD4+ T cells from blood. Source of these receptors: a human donor with COVID-19. The CDR3 runs from the conserved cysteine through the conserved F or W. The order of the fields is V gene, J gene, clone size, D gene, CDR3 protein, CDR3 DNA. D genes are given only for firm matches. A row's size may be missing; if present it is once, few, many or a size class.

>TRBV7-9|TRBJ1-2|.|TRBD1
CASSLAGDRPSYGYTF
TGTGCCAGCAGCTTAGCTGGGGACAGGCCGTCCTATGGCTACACCTTC
>TRBV2|TRBJ1-4|few|TRBD1
CASSDPWDSNEKLFF
TGTGCCAGCAGTGATCCTTGGGACAGTAATGAAAAACTGTTTTTT
>TRBV7-9|TRBJ2-7|.|TRBD2
CASSPGLAGEQYF
TGTGCCAGCAGCCCAGGACTAGCGGGGGAGCAGTACTTC
>TRBV12-3/TRBV12-4|TRBJ1-5|medium-sized|.
CASSPRGGHQPQHF
TGTGCCAGCAGTCCCAGGGGAGGGCATCAGCCCCAGCATTTT
>TRBV19|TRBJ2-7|.|.
CASSDTGTTYEQYF
TGTGCCAGTAGTGACACCGGGACAACCTACGAGCAGTACTTC
>TRBV6-1|TRBJ2-2|few|.
CASSPVGGAGTGELFF
TGTGCCAGCAGCCCCGTCGGCGGGGCAGGCACCGGGGAGCTGTTTTTT
>TRBV12-5|TRBJ2-5|few|.
CASGPEGVGPETQYF
TGTGCTAGTGGACCCGAGGGGGTGGGCCCGGAGACCCAGTACTTC
>TRBV15|TRBJ2-1|.|.
CATSRVRPSEQFF
TGTGCCACCAGCAGAGTACGGCCCAGTGAGCAGTTCTTC
>TRBV12-3/TRBV12-4|TRBJ1-6|.|.
CASSPAGSGEDNSPLHF
TGTGCCAGCAGCCCCGCGGGGAGTGGGGAAGATAATTCACCCCTCCACTTT
>TRBV11-2|TRBJ1-5|.|.
CASSLDGQRYQPQHF
TGTGCCAGCAGCTTAGACGGCCAGCGATATCAGCCCCAGCATTTT
>TRBV20-1|TRBJ1-1|.|.
CSARGNQGQRNMNTEAFF
TGCAGTGCTAGAGGTAATCAGGGGCAGAGAAACATGAACACTGAAGCTTTCTTT
>TRBV27|TRBJ1-6|.|TRBD1
CASKGTGAYNSPLHF
TGTGCCAGCAAAGGGACAGGGGCCTATAATTCACCCCTCCACTTT
>TRBV18|TRBJ1-1|.|TRBD1
CASSPGQGKAFF
TGTGCCAGCTCACCGGGACAGGGGAAAGCTTTCTTT
>TRBV19|TRBJ1-1|few|.
CASSLGRENTEAFF
TGTGCCAGTAGTTTAGGCCGGGAGAACACTGAAGCTTTCTTT
>TRBV7-9|TRBJ2-3|.|TRBD2
CASSLVEASGATDTQYF
TGTGCCAGCAGCTTAGTCGAGGCTAGCGGCGCCACAGATACGCAGTATTTT
>TRBV12-3/TRBV12-4|TRBJ2-7|.|TRBD1
CASSLGAGTGVLYEQYF
TGTGCCAGCAGTTTAGGGGCCGGGACAGGGGTTCTCTACGAGCAGTACTTC
>TRBV7-2|TRBJ1-1|few|.
CASSLVSGGVNTEAFF
TGTGCCAGCAGCTTAGTTAGTGGGGGAGTGAACACTGAAGCTTTCTTT
>TRBV20-1|TRBJ2-7|.|TRBD1
CSARKGNRGYEQYF
TGCAGTGCTAGAAAGGGGAACAGGGGGTACGAGCAGTACTTC
>TRBV6-1|TRBJ1-1|.|.
CASSSSPSFF
TGTGCCAGCAGTAGCAGTCCGTCTTTCTTT
>TRBV14|TRBJ1-2|few|.
CASSQAREWGYTF
TGTGCCAGCAGCCAAGCCAGGGAGTGGGGCTACACCTTC
>TRBV10-3|TRBJ2-1|.|TRBD2
CAISDSGGPRTYNEQFF
TGTGCCATCAGTGACTCGGGGGGGCCTAGGACCTACAATGAGCAGTTCTTC
>TRBV27|TRBJ2-2|few|TRBD2
CASSSFLAGGRGGELFF
TGTGCCAGCAGTTCCTTTCTAGCGGGGGGACGAGGCGGGGAGCTGTTTTTT
>TRBV27|TRBJ1-2|few|TRBD1
CASRERGHINGYTF
TGTGCCAGCAGGGAAAGGGGGCATATTAATGGCTACACCTTC
>TRBV25-1|TRBJ1-2|.|.
CASSELGGYTF
TGTGCCAGCAGTGAATTGGGTGGCTACACCTTC
>TRBV19|TRBJ1-2|medium-sized|.
CASSIGGGGTNYGYTF
TGTGCCAGTAGTATAGGGGGCGGGGGGACCAACTATGGCTACACCTTC
>TRBV6-5|TRBJ2-3|.|TRBD2
CTSSYYGGGTDTQYF
TGTACCAGCAGTTACTACGGGGGGGGCACAGATACGCAGTATTTT
>TRBV28|TRBJ1-2|few|.
CASRQYGYTF
TGTGCCAGCAGACAGTACGGCTACACCTTC
>TRBV30|TRBJ1-2|medium-sized|TRBD1
CAWSPSGQGNYGYTF
TGTGCCTGGAGCCCCTCCGGACAGGGCAACTATGGCTACACCTTC
>TRBV6-1|TRBJ2-3|few|.
CASTSPGVDTQYF
TGTGCCAGCACCTCCCCGGGGGTCGATACGCAGTATTTT
>TRBV20-1|TRBJ1-1|.|TRBD1
CSAAGQRGLNTEAFF
TGCAGTGCCGCGGGACAGAGAGGCCTGAACACTGAAGCTTTCTTT
>TRBV5-1|TRBJ1-2|.|.
CASSSTTGNYGYTF
TGCGCCAGCAGCTCAACTACAGGAAACTATGGCTACACCTTC
>TRBV7-2|TRBJ2-5|few|TRBD2
CASSREAGGPGETQYF
TGTGCCAGCAGCAGGGAAGCGGGGGGGCCCGGGGAGACCCAGTACTTC
>TRBV24-1|TRBJ2-7|few|TRBD1
CATSDPRQGGMQYF
TGTGCCACCAGTGACCCTAGACAGGGTGGGATGCAGTACTTC
>TRBV20-1|TRBJ2-4|.|TRBD1
CSVTGTGTGSLAKNIQYF
TGCAGTGTGACCGGGACAGGGACCGGGTCCCTTGCCAAAAACATTCAGTACTTC
>TRBV6-2/TRBV6-3|TRBJ2-2|few|TRBD2
CASSSTRGTTTNTGELFF
TGTGCCAGCAGTTCAACTCGAGGGACTACTACGAACACCGGGGAGCTGTTTTTT
>TRBV12-3/TRBV12-4|TRBJ1-5|few|TRBD1
CASSYRTGGMNQPQHF
TGTGCCAGCAGTTATAGGACAGGGGGCATGAATCAGCCCCAGCATTTT
>TRBV6-1|TRBJ2-1|large|TRBD2
CATETSGGWGEQFF
TGTGCCACCGAAACTAGCGGGGGGTGGGGTGAGCAGTTCTTC
>TRBV28|TRBJ2-7|few|.
CASSLLRQAPTYEQYF
TGTGCCAGCAGTTTACTTCGGCAGGCACCTACCTACGAGCAGTACTTC
>TRBV11-3|TRBJ2-1|.|.
CASSTTTRSHEQFF
TGTGCCAGCAGCACGACGACCAGGTCCCATGAGCAGTTCTTC
>TRBV18|TRBJ1-6|.|TRBD1
CASSPGQDNSPLHF
TGTGCCAGCTCACCCGGACAGGATAATTCACCCCTCCACTTT
>TRBV6-1|TRBJ2-3|.|.
CASSNRIQGTDTQYF
TGTGCCAGCAGTAACAGAATACAAGGGACAGATACGCAGTATTTT
>TRBV6-1|TRBJ1-5|.|TRBD1
CASSRDRSASSNQPQHF
TGTGCCAGCAGTCGGGACAGGTCCGCCTCTAGCAATCAGCCCCAGCATTTT
>TRBV6-4|TRBJ2-2|few|.
CASSPSPGTGELFF
TGTGCCAGCTCCCCTAGCCCGGGGACCGGGGAGCTGTTTTTT
>TRBV12-5|TRBJ2-2|.|TRBD2
CASGTRTSGHTGELFF
TGTGCTAGTGGAACGCGGACTAGCGGACACACCGGGGAGCTGTTTTTT
>TRBV19|TRBJ2-1|.|.
CASSPRASRGEQFF
TGTGCCAGTAGTCCCCGGGCTTCGAGGGGCGAGCAGTTCTTC